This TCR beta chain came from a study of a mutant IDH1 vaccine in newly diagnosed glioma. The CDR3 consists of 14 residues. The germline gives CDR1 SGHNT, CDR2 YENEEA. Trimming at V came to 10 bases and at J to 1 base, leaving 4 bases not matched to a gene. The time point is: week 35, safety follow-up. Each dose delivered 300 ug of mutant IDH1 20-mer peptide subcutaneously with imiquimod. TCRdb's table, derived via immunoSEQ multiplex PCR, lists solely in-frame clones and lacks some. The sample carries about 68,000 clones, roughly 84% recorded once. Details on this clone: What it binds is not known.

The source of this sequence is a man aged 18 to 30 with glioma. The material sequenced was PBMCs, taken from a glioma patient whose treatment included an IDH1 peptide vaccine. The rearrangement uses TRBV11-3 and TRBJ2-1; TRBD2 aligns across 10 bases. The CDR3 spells CATAAGGSYNEQFF. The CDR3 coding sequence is TGTGCCACTGCAGCGGGAGGGTCCTACAATGAGCAGTTCTTC.